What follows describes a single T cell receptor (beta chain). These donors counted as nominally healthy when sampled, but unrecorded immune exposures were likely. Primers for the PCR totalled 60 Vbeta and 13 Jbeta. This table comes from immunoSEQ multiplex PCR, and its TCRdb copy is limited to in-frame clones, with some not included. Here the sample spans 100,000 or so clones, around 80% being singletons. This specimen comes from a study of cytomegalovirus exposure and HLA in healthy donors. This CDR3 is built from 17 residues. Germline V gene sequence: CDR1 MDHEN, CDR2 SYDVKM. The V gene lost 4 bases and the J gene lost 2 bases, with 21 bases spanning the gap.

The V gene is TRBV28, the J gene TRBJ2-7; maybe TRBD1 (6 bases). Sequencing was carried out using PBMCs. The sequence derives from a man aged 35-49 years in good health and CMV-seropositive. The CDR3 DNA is TGTGCCAGCAGTTCAACACACTCACAGGGCGCGCCCTACGAGCAGTACTTC. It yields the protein CASSSTHSQGAPYEQYF.